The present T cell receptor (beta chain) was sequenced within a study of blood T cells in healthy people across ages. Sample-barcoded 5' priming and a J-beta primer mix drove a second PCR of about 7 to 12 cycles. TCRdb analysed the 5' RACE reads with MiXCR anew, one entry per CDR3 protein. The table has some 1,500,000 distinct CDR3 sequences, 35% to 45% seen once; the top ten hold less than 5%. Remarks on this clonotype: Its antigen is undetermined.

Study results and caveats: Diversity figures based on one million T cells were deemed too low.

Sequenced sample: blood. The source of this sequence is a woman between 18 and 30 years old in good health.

The CDR3 coding sequence is TGTGCCAGCAGCCTTAGCGGGACGGGGGAGACCCAGTACTTC. It specifies CASSLSGTGETQYF. V usage is TRBV7-2 and J usage is TRBJ2-7; 8 bases are a match to TRBD2. The J call may be faulty, since TRBJ2-5 better matches the DNA end. Germline V gives CDR1 SGHTA, CDR2 FQGNSA. The CDR3 spans 14 residues.